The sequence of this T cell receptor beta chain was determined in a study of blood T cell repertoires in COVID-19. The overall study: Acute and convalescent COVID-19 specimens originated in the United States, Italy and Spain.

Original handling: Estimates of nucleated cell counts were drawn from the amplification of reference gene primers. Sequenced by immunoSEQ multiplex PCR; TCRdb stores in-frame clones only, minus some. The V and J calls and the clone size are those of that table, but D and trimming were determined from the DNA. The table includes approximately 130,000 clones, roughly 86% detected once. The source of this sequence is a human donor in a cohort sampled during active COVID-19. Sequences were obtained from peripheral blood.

The CDR3 nucleotides are TGCGCCAGCAGCCAAGAACCGGGACACAGACTTTACGAGCAGTACTTC. The encoded protein is CASSQEPGHRLYEQYF. This rearrangement joins TRBV4-1 to TRBJ2-7; D is possibly TRBD1 (6 bases). V lost 0 bases and J lost 4, with 16 bases in between. Germline V CDR1 and CDR2: MGHRA, YSYEKL. The CDR3 sequence is 16 residues long.